What follows is one T cell receptor beta chain and its context. A second PCR, run for about 7 to 12 cycles, used a sample-barcoded 5' primer plus a J-beta primer mix. TCRdb passed the 5' RACE reads through MiXCR, listing each CDR3 protein once. The sample lists over 1,500,000 distinct CDR3 sequences; roughly 43% were seen once. CDR3 length: 15 amino acids. Trimming stripped 5 bases from V and 5 bases from J, with 16 bases between. Germline V gene sequence: CDR1 MNHEY, CDR2 SVGAGI. The entry originates in a study of blood T cells in healthy people across ages. The sequencing sample was made of blood. This TCR came from a human donor in good health. The chain couples TRBV6-5 to TRBJ1-5, with D unclear. In DNA form, the CDR3 reads TGTGCCAGCAGTCTGGGCCCCTCGGAGGATCAGCCCCAGCATTTT. This translates into CASSLGPSEDQPQHF.